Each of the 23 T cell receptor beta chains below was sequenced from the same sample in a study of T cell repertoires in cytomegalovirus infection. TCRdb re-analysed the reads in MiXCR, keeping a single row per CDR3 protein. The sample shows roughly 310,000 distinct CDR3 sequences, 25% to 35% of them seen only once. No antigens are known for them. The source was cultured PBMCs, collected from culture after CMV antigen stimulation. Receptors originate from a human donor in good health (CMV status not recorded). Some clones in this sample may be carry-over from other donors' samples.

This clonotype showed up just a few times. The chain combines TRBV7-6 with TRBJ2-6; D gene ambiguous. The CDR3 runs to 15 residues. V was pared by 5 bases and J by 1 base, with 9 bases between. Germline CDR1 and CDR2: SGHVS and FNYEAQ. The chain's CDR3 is CASSRTWSGANVLTF. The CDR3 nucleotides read TGTGCCAGCAGCCGTACCTGGTCTGGGGCCAACGTCCTGACTTTC.

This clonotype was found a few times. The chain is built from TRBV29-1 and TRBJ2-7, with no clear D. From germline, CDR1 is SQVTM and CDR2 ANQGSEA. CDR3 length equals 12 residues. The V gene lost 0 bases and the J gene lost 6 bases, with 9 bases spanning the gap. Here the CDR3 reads CSVEERDGEQYF. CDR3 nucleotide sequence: TGCAGCGTTGAAGAACGCGACGGCGAGCAGTACTTC.

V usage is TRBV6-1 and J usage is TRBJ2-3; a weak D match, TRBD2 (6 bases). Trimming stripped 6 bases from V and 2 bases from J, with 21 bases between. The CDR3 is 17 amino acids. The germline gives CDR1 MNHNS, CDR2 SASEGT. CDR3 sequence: CASRRFNSGGPTDTQYF. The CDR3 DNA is TGTGCCAGCAGACGCTTTAATAGCGGAGGGCCCACAGATACGCAGTATTTT.

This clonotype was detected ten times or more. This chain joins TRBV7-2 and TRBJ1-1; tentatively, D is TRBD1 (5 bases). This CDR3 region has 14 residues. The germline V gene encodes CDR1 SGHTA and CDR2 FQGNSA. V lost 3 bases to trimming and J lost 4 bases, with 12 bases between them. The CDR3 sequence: CASSFLSGGTEAFF. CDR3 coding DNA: TGTGCCAGCAGCTTCCTCAGTGGGGGCACTGAAGCTTTCTTT.

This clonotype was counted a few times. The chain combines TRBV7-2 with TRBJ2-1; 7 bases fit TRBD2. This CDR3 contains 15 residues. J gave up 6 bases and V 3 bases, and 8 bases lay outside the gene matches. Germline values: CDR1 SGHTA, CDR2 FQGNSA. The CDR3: CASSFTAGVSNEQFF. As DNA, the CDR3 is TGTGCCAGCAGCTTTACGGCGGGAGTGTCCAATGAGCAGTTCTTC.

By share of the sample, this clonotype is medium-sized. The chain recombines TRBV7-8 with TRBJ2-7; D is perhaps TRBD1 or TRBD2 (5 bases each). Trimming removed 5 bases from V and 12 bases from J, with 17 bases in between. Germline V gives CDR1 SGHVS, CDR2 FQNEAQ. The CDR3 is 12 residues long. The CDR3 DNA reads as TGTGCCAGCAGCCCACTCCGGGACCCTGGGTACTTC. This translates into CASSPLRDPGYF.

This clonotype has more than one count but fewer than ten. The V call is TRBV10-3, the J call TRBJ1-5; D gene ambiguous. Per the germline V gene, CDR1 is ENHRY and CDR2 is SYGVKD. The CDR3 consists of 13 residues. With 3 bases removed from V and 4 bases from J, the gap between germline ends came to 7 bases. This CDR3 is CAISDQVNQPQHF. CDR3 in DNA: TGTGCCATCAGTGATCAGGTTAATCAGCCCCAGCATTTT.

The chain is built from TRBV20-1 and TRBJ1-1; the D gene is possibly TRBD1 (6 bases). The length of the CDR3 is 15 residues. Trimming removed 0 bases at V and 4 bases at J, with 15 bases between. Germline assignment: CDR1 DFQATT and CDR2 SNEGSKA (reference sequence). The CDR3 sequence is CSARDRETGRTEAFF. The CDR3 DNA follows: TGCAGTGCTAGAGATCGGGAGACAGGCCGCACTGAAGCTTTCTTT.

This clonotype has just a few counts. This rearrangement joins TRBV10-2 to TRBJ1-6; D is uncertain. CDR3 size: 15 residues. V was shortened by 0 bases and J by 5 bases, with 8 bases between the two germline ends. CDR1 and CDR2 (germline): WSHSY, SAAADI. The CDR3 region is CASSESDGNNSPLHF. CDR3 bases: TGCGCCAGCAGTGAGTCTGACGGTAATAATTCACCCCTCCACTTT.

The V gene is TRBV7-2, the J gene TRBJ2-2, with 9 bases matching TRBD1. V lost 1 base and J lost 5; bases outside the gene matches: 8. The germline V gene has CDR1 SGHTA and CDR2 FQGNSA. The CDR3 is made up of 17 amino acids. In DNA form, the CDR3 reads TGTGCCAGCAGCTTAGGACGGACAGGGGTGGGAACCGGGGAGCTGTTTTTT. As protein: CASSLGRTGVGTGELFF.

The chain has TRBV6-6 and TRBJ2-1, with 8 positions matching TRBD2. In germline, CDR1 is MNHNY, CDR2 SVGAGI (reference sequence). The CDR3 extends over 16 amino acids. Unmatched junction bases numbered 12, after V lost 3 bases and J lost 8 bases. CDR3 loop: CASSYRAGALGDEQFF. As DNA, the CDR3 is TGTGCCAGCAGTTATCGAGCGGGAGCGTTGGGGGATGAGCAGTTCTTC.

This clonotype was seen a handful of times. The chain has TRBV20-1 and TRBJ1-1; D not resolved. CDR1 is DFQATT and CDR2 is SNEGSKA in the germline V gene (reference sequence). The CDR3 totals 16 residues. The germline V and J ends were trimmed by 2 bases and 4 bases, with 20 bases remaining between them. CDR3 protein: CSARQPASRRSTEAFF. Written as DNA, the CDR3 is TGCAGTGCTAGACAACCAGCCTCCCGTCGAAGCACTGAAGCTTTCTTT.

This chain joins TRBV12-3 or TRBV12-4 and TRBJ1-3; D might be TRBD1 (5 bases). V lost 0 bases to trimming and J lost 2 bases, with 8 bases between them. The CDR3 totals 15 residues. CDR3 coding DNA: TGTGCCAGCAGTTTAGCCCAGGGCCCTGGAAACACCATATATTTT. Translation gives CASSLAQGPGNTIYF.

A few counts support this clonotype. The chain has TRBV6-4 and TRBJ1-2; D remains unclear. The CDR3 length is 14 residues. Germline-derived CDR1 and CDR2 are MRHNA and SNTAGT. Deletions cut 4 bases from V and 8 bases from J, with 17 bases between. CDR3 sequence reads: CASSAYDRGGGYTF. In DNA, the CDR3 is TGTGCCAGCAGTGCCTATGACCGGGGTGGAGGCTACACCTTC.

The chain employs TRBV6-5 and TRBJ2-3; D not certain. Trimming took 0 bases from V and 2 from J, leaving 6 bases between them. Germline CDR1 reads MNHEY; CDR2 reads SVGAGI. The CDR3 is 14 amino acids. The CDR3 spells CASSYSQYTDTQYF. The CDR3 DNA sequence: TGTGCCAGCAGTTACTCCCAGTACACAGATACGCAGTATTTT.

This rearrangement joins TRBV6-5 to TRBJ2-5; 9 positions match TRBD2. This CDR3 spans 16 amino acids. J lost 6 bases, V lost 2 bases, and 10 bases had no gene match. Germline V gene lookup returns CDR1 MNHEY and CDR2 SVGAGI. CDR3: CASSYGSSGSGKTQYF. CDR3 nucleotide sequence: TGTGCCAGCAGTTACGGTAGTAGCGGGAGTGGGAAGACCCAGTACTTC.

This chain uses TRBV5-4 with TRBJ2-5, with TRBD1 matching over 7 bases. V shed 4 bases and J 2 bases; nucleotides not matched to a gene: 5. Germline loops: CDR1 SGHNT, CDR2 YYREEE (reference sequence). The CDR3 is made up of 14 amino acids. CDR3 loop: CASSQGQRQETQYF. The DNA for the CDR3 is TGTGCCAGCAGCCAGGGACAGAGGCAAGAGACCCAGTACTTC.

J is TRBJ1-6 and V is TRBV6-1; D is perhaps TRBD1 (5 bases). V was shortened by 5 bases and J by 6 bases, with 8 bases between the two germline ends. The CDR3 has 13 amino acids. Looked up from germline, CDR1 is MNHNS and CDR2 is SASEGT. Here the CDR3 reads CASSPQGNSPLHF. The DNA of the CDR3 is TGTGCCAGCAGTCCTCAGGGTAATTCACCCCTCCACTTT.

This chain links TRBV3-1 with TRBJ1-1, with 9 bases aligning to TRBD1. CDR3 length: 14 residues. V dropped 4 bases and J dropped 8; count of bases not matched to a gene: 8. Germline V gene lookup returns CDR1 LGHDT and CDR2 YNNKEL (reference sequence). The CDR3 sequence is CASSPLQGAKEAFF. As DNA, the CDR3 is TGTGCCAGCAGCCCTCTACAGGGGGCGAAGGAAGCTTTCTTT.

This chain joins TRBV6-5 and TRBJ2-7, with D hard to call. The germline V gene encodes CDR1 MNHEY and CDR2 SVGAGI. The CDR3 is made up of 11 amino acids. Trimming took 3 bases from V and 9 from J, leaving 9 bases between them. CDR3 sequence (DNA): TGTGCCAGCAGTTATGGAGACCGGCAGTACTTC. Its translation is CASSYGDRQYF.

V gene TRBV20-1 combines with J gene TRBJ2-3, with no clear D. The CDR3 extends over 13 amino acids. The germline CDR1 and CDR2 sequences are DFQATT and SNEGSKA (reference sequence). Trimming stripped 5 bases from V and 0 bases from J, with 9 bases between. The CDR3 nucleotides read TGCAGTGCTCGATCCGACAGCACAGATACGCAGTATTTT. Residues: CSARSDSTDTQYF.

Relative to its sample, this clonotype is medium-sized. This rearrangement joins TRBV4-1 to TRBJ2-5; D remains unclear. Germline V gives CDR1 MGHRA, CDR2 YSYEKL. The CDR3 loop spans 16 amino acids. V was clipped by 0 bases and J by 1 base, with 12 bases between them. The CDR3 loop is CASSQDRSDTQETQYF. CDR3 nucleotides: TGCGCCAGCAGCCAAGATCGATCCGATACCCAAGAGACCCAGTACTTC.

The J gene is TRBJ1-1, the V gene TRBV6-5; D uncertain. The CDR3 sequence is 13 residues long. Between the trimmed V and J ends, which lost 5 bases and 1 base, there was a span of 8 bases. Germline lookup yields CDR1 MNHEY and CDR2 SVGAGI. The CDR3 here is CASSINKNTEAFF. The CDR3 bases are TGTGCCAGCAGTATAAACAAGAACACTGAAGCTTTCTTT.